Detailed here is one T cell receptor beta chain. Its antigen is unidentified. This may arise from a read error, as a much more abundant clone is one base away. Other DNA sequences in this sample translate to the same CDR3. The authors sorted CD4+ naive, central memory, regulatory and stem cell-like memory cells via CD45RO/CCR7/CD25/CD127/CD95/CD27. These data originate in a study of beta chain features in type 1 diabetes. Study results and limitations: Moderate but significant shortening of TCRB CDR3s was recorded in all four CD4+ subsets from Type 1 diabetes patients.

CDR1 SGHTA and CDR2 FQGNSA come from the germline V gene. CDR3 length equals 12 residues. Trimming stripped 2 bases from V and 0 bases from J, with 0 bases between. Expressed TCRB transcripts were sequenced, since all the RNA that had been isolated was reverse transcribed. Profiling relied on immunoSEQ multiplex PCR, and the TCRdb table lists in-frame clones only, not all of them. The data show about 710,000 clones, around 15% seen once. This clonotype was sampled from a man between 18 and 35 years old with type 1 diabetes. The sample consisted of naive CD4+ T cells from blood. The chain uses TRBV7-2 and TRBJ2-3, with no clear D. The CDR3 region has the DNA TGTGCCAGCAGCTTAAGCACAGATACGCAGTATTTT. It encodes CASSLSTDTQYF.